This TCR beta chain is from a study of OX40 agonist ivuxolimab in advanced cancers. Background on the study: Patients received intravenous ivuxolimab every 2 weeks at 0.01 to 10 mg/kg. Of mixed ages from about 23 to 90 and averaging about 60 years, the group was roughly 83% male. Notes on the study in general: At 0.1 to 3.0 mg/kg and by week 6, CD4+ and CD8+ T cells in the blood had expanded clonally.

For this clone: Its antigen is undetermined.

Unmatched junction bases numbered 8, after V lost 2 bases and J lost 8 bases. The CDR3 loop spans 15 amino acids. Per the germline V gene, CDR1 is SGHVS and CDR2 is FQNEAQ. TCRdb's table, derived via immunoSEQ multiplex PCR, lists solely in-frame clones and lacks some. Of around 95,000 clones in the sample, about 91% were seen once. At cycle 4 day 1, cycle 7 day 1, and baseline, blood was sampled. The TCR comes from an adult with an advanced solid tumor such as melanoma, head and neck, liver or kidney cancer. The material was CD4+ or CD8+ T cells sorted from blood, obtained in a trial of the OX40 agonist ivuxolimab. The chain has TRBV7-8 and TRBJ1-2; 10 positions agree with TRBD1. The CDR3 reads CASSLNIGTGEGYTF. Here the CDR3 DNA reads TGTGCCAGCAGCTTAAACATCGGGACAGGGGAAGGCTACACCTTC. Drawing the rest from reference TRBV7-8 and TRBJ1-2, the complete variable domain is GAGVSQSPRYKVAKRGQDVALRCDPISGHVSLFWYQQALGQGPEFLTYFQNEAQLDKSGLPSDRFFAERPEGSVSTLKIQRTQQEDSAVYLCASSLNIGTGEGYTFGSGTRLTVV.